These T cell receptor beta chains were read from a single sample in a study of cytomegalovirus exposure and HLA in healthy donors. Using immunoSEQ multiplex PCR, the repertoire was profiled, and TCRdb retains in-frame clones only, with some absent. The repertoire holds around 190,000 clones, with about four fifths as singletons. The sample comprised PBMCs. The receptors come from a man between 18 and 35 years old in good health and CMV-seronegative. Both conserved end residues are part of each CDR3. A D gene is named only where the DNA matches it firmly. The size field is filled for only some rows; it gives once, few, many or a size class.

J,D,V,size,DNA,CDR3
TRBJ2-7,-,TRBV19,-,TGTGCCAGTAGTATCGATCCGGGGATCTACGAGCAGTACTTC,CASSIDPGIYEQYF
TRBJ2-1,-,TRBV5-1,-,TGCGCCAGCAGCTTGACCCGGGACTTGAGATCGAATGAGCAGTTCTTC,CASSLTRDLRSNEQFF
TRBJ2-2,TRBD2,TRBV7-3,-,TGTGCCAGCAGCTTAACGAGGGCTAGCGGGACCGGGGAGCTGTTTTTT,CASSLTRASGTGELFF
TRBJ1-1,-,TRBV9,-,TGTGCCAGCAGCGTAGGCGAGGTCGGGGGGGCTTTCTTT,CASSVGEVGGAFF
TRBJ2-1,TRBD2,TRBV7-8,-,TGTGCCAGCAGCCCTCAATTAGCGGGGGAGACCTACAATGAGCAGTTCTTC,CASSPQLAGETYNEQFF
TRBJ2-2,TRBD2,TRBV5-1,-,TGCGCCAGCAGCTTGATAGCGGGGGGGAACACCGGGGAGCTGTTTTTT,CASSLIAGGNTGELFF
TRBJ1-3,-,TRBV10-3,once,TGTGCCACCATACCCGAAACCCTGAGCTCTGGAAACACCATATATTTT,CATIPETLSSGNTIYF
TRBJ2-3,-,TRBV5-1,-,TGCGCCAGCAGCTTCCGGCAGGCTAGCACAGATACGCAGTATTTT,CASSFRQASTDTQYF
TRBJ2-6,TRBD1,TRBV11-2,-,TGTGCCAGCAGCGCTTTAGGGACAGGGTTCTCTGGGGCCAACGTCCTGACTTTC,CASSALGTGFSGANVLTF
TRBJ2-4,TRBD2,TRBV11-2,-,TGTGCCAGCAGTTCTCTAGCGGGAGCCAAAAACATTCAGTACTTC,CASSSLAGAKNIQYF
TRBJ2-2,TRBD1,TRBV29-1,-,TGCAGCGTTGGAGGGACAGTTGGCACCGGGGAGCTGTTTTTT,CSVGGTVGTGELFF
TRBJ1-5,TRBD1,TRBV4-1,once,TGCGCCAGCAGCCAATATCTAAGACAGGGATTTTCAAATCAGCCCCAGCATTTT,CASSQYLRQGFSNQPQHF
TRBJ1-5,-,TRBV4-1,-,TGCGCCAGCAGCCGACGACAGGTTAGCAATCAGCCCCAGCATTTT,CASSRRQVSNQPQHF
TRBJ1-3,-,TRBV4-3,-,TGCGCCAGCAGCCCGGGAGACTCTGGAAACACCATATATTTT,CASSPGDSGNTIYF
TRBJ2-7,-,TRBV27,-,TGTGCCAGCAGTTTAAATATCGGGAGTTCCTACGAGCAGTACTTC,CASSLNIGSSYEQYF
TRBJ2-3,TRBD2,TRBV15,-,TGTGCCACCAGCAGAACGACTAGCGGGAGCACAGATACGCAGTATTTT,CATSRTTSGSTDTQYF
TRBJ2-7,-,TRBV27,once,TGTGCCAGCAGTCCAACAGGGTTGCAGCAGTACTTC,CASSPTGLQQYF
TRBJ2-2,-,TRBV27,-,TGTGCCAGCAGTTTATTACGGGGGGCGTCAACCGGGGAGCTGTTTTTT,CASSLLRGASTGELFF
TRBJ1-1,-,TRBV4-1,-,TGCGCCAGCAGCCAAGAGAGTTTCTATGTGGCACGGGGGAACACTGAAGCTTTCTTT,CASSQESFYVARGNTEAFF
TRBJ2-1,TRBD2,TRBV10-3,-,TGTGCCATCAGGGACGGGGGGGGAGGGAATGAGCAGTTCTTC,CAIRDGGGGNEQFF
TRBJ2-7,-,TRBV6-4,-,TGTGCCAGCAGCCGGCGGGGGCACTCCTACGAGCAGTACTTC,CASSRRGHSYEQYF
TRBJ1-1,TRBD1,TRBV5-4,-,TGTGCCAGCAGCACCAGACAGGGACGACAGGACACTGAAGCTTTCTTT,CASSTRQGRQDTEAFF
TRBJ2-1,TRBD2,TRBV7-8,-,TGTGCCAGCAGCTTAGCCAGGCGGGGGGGCTTATGGGAGCAGTTCTTC,CASSLARRGGLWEQFF
TRBJ2-7,TRBD2,TRBV4-3,-,TGCGCCAGCAGCCTCAGACCCGGACTAGCGGGAACCTACGAGCAGTACTTC,CASSLRPGLAGTYEQYF
TRBJ2-7,TRBD1,TRBV6-5,-,TGTGCCAGCACCGTATCCGGGACAGGGCGATACGAGCAGTACTTC,CASTVSGTGRYEQYF
TRBJ2-2,-,TRBV7-9,-,TGTTCCAGCAGCTACCTCCGGGAGAACACCGGGGAGCTGTTTTTT,CSSSYLRENTGELFF
TRBJ1-1,-,TRBV13,-,TGTGCCAGCAGCTTAGTCAGGGGTAGCACTGAAGCTTTCTTT,CASSLVRGSTEAFF
TRBJ2-1,-,TRBV5-4,-,TGTGCCAGCAGCTTGGCGGGGGATGAGCAGTTCTTC,CASSLAGDEQFF
TRBJ1-5,-,TRBV6-1,once,TGTGCCAGCAGTGAAGGGCAGGCCAATCAGCCCCAGCATTTT,CASSEGQANQPQHF
TRBJ2-1,-,TRBV5-1,-,TGCGCCAGCAACGAGAACCCTGGGGCCGTCAATGAGCAGTTCTTC,CASNENPGAVNEQFF
TRBJ2-7,-,TRBV19,-,TGTGCCAGTAGAGAAGGGGCCGGCCTCTACGAGCAGTACTTC,CASREGAGLYEQYF
TRBJ2-5,TRBD1,TRBV12-5,few,TGTGCTAGTGGTGCAGGGGGCGCGGAGACCCAGTACTTC,CASGAGGAETQYF
TRBJ1-2,-,TRBV4-3,once,TGCGCCAGCAGCCAAGAAGGGGTAGGGGTTTATGGCTACACCTTC,CASSQEGVGVYGYTF
TRBJ1-5,TRBD1,TRBV5-1,-,TGCGCCAGCAGCCTAGGACAGGGGTTCGGTCAGCCCCAGCATTTT,CASSLGQGFGQPQHF
TRBJ2-5,TRBD2,TRBV7-6,-,TGTGCCAGCAGCCCCCTAGGGGAGGGCCCCCAAGAGACCCAGTACTTC,CASSPLGEGPQETQYF
TRBJ1-5,-,TRBV6-5,-,TGTGCCAGCAGTGCGGGGGGAATCAATCAGCCCCAGCATTTT,CASSAGGINQPQHF
TRBJ2-2,TRBD2,TRBV6-4,few,TGTGCCAGCAGTGGGAGACTAGCGGGAATGGTCGGGGAGCTGTTTTTT,CASSGRLAGMVGELFF
TRBJ2-7,-,TRBV7-2,-,TGTGCCAGCAGCTCGTCCCGGGGTAACTACGAGCAGTACTTC,CASSSSRGNYEQYF
TRBJ2-7,-,TRBV6-6,-,TGTGCCAGCAGTTACGAGGGAAGGACCTCCTACGAGCAGTACTTC,CASSYEGRTSYEQYF